A single sample is the source of the 18 T cell receptor beta chains below, sequenced in a study of blood T cells in healthy people across ages. Alongside a J-beta primer mix, a sample-barcoded 5' primer served in a second PCR lasting about 6 to 12 cycles. MiXCR was run by TCRdb on the 5' RACE reads, yielding one entry per CDR3 protein. The table lists 1.5 million to 2 million distinct CDR3 sequences, 28% of them singletons. Sequencing input: blood. Receptors originate from a woman younger than 45 in good health.

This clonotype was found many times. The rearrangement joins TRBV12-3 or TRBV12-4 to TRBJ2-3, with D possibly called TRBD1 or TRBD2 (5 bases each). This CDR3 contains 14 residues. Trimming took 10 bases from V and 5 from J, leaving 19 bases between them. CDR3 nucleotides: TGTGCCACGAATGTGGCAGGGACGCTAGATACGCAGTATTTT. It specifies CATNVAGTLDTQYF.

The chain employs TRBV24-1 and TRBJ1-6, with unresolved D. Trimming took 2 bases from V and 9 from J, leaving 10 bases between them. CDR1 and CDR2 (germline): KGHDR, SFDVKD. The CDR3 extends over 14 amino acids. The CDR3 nucleotides are TGTGCCACCAGTGATTCTGGATTTCGTTCACCCCTCCACTTT. Translating gives CATSDSGFRSPLHF.

This clonotype has a count of ten or more. This chain uses TRBV6-5 with TRBJ2-1; tentatively, D is TRBD2 (6 bases). Germline CDR1 and CDR2: MNHEY and SVGAGI. The CDR3 spans 11 residues. With 8 bases removed from V and 9 bases from J, the gap between germline ends came to 11 bases. The CDR3 sequence is CASGQAGEQFF. The CDR3 bases are TGTGCCAGCGGCCAAGCGGGTGAGCAGTTCTTC.

The chain has TRBV5-1 and TRBJ2-5, with 11 nucleotides matching TRBD1. The J call may not be correct, given that the DNA end is closer to TRBJ2-7. CDR3 length: 14 residues. The germline V gene has CDR1 SGHRS and CDR2 YFSETQ. The CDR3 spells CASSSGTGGHEQYF. The CDR3 DNA reads as TGCGCCAGCAGCTCCGGGACAGGGGGACACGAGCAGTACTTC.

This clonotype was seen a few times. J is TRBJ2-3 and V is TRBV19, with D unclear. The ends were cut back, 4 bases at V and 4 bases at J, with 9 bases in the middle. This CDR3 is 13 amino acids long. The germline gives CDR1 LNHDA, CDR2 SQIVND (reference sequence). CDR3 bases: TGTGCCAGTAGTACCCAGCGATCAGATACGCAGTATTTT. This gives the protein CASSTQRSDTQYF.

This clonotype was found a few times. The chain links TRBV28 to TRBJ1-1, with a weak D call TRBD1 (6 bases). Looked up from germline, CDR1 is MDHEN and CDR2 is SYDVKM. The CDR3 consists of 16 residues. Trimming stripped 6 bases from V and 1 base from J, with 18 bases between. DNA of the CDR3: TGTGCCAGCAGCCCCACGAGGGGAGGGGGGAACACTGAAGCTTTCTTT. Translation gives CASSPTRGGGNTEAFF.

V and J are TRBV10-3 and TRBJ1-1; D remains unclear. The germline V and J ends were trimmed by 2 bases and 4 bases, with 14 bases remaining between them. CDR1 ENHRY and CDR2 SYGVKD come from the germline V gene. The CDR3 is 15 amino acids. The CDR3 DNA follows: TGTGCCATCAGTGAGCGAGGGAAAGACGGCACTGAAGCTTTCTTT. Encoded protein: CAISERGKDGTEAFF.

With regard to this clonotype: Mismatch with germline at one junction end may stem from a read error. The genes are TRBV5-6 and TRBJ1-2; a weak D match, TRBD1 (5 bases). The CDR3 length is 17 residues. Germline lookup yields CDR1 SGHDT and CDR2 YYEEEE. The CDR3 nucleotides read TGTGCCAGCAGCTGGCACGGGGCACCTCGGGGAAACTATAGCTACACCTTC. Protein: CASSWHGAPRGNYSYTF.

The J gene is TRBJ2-1, the V gene TRBV3-1; D is ambiguous. V was cut by 1 base and J by 8 bases, with 18 bases left in between. Germline CDR1 reads LGHDT; CDR2 reads YNNKEL (reference sequence). This CDR3 has 16 amino acids. This CDR3 reads CASSQVERVPTDEQFF. The CDR3 nucleotides are TGTGCCAGCAGCCAAGTCGAAAGGGTCCCTACCGATGAGCAGTTCTTC.

This clonotype was seen repeatedly, ten times or more. The chain links TRBV10-3 to TRBJ2-7; 7 bases line up with TRBD2. Germline CDR1 is ENHRY and CDR2 is SYGVKD. The J segment lost 6 bases and the V segment lost 10 bases, leaving 12 bases of the junction unmatched. The CDR3 is 13 residues long. The CDR3 loop is CATSREGEGEQYF. The CDR3 DNA is TGTGCCACCTCCCGGGAAGGGGAGGGCGAGCAGTACTTC.

For this clonotype: One base away lies a much larger clone, so this may be a sequencing read error. CDR3 amino acids: CASGILPSGSGYEQYF. In nucleotides, the CDR3 is TGTGCCAGCGGTATCCTCCCTAGCGGGAGTGGCTACGAGCAGTACTTC. The rearrangement links TRBV28 to TRBJ2-7, with 10 bases identical to TRBD2. The CDR3 loop spans 16 amino acids. The junction had 13 bases not matched to a gene; V was cut back by 8 bases and J by 3 bases. Germline CDR1 reads MDHEN; CDR2 reads SYDVKM.

This clonotype was seen a handful of times. V and J are TRBV24-1 and TRBJ2-1; perhaps TRBD1 as D (6 bases). V shed 3 bases and J shed 9 bases, with 11 bases lying between them. Germline V gives CDR1 KGHDR, CDR2 SFDVKD. The CDR3 extends over 13 amino acids. CDR3 nucleotides: TGTGCCACCAGTGATCCGCTCAGGGGTGAGCAGTTCTTC. It specifies CATSDPLRGEQFF.

In this sample, this clonotype turned up many times. The chain joins TRBV7-2 to TRBJ2-1; TRBD2 aligns across 14 bases. V lost 5 bases and J lost 6; bases outside the gene matches: 3. CDR1 and CDR2 (germline): SGHTA, FQGNSA. The CDR3 spans 15 residues. Written as DNA, the CDR3 is TGTGCCAGCAGCGTGACTAGCGGGGGGGGCAATGAGCAGTTCTTC. This sequence encodes CASSVTSGGGNEQFF.

As for this clonotype: The CDR3 carries no conserved terminal phenylalanine or tryptophan, so it likely arises from a read error. The genes are TRBV5-1 and TRBJ2-3; TRBD2 aligns across 10 bases. CDR3 length equals 16 residues. The germline V gene encodes CDR1 SGHRS and CDR2 YFSETQ. The V segment lost 6 bases and the J segment 6 bases; nucleotides outside the gene matches: 13. The CDR3 sequence: CASNVAQAGGLDTQYY. In DNA, the CDR3 is TGCGCCAGCAATGTGGCCCAAGCGGGGGGGCTTGATACGCAGTATTAT.

This clonotype was observed a few times. The chain employs TRBV7-9 and TRBJ2-3; D is ambiguous. This CDR3 is 15 amino acids long. V was pared by 4 bases and J by 4 bases, with 15 bases between. CDR1 SEHNR and CDR2 FQNEAQ come from the germline V gene (reference sequence). The CDR3 loop is CASSSGPVVADTQYF. The CDR3 bases are TGTGCCAGCAGCTCCGGACCGGTTGTGGCAGATACGCAGTATTTT. The entire variable domain, with the rest obtained from reference TRBV7-9 and TRBJ2-3, is as follows: DTGVSQNPRHKITKRGQNVTFRCDPISEHNRLYWYRQTLGQGPEFLTYFQNEAQLEKSRLLSDRFSAERPKGSFSTLEIQRTEQGDSAMYLCASSSGPVVADTQYFGPGTRLTVL.

The sample holds a few counts of this clonotype. The chain recombines TRBV3-1 with TRBJ1-4; D unclear. The V end lost 3 bases, the J end lost 12 bases, and 11 bases lay between the germline ends. The CDR3 runs 12 residues. Looked up from germline, CDR1 is LGHDT and CDR2 is YNNKEL (reference sequence). The CDR3 DNA reads TGTGCCAGCAGCCAGAGGGCTACAGAACTGTTTTTT. Its protein is CASSQRATELFF.

V usage is TRBV30 and J usage is TRBJ1-5, with 7 nucleotides matching TRBD1. Trimming cost V 2 bases and J 6 bases; bases outside gene matches: 25. The V gene's germline CDR1 is GTSNPN and CDR2 SVGIG (reference sequence). This CDR3 contains 20 residues. The CDR3 is CAWSKNGGTAEYWWSQPQHF. CDR3 DNA sequence: TGTGCCTGGAGTAAAAATGGCGGGACAGCCGAGTATTGGTGGAGTCAGCCCCAGCATTTT.

This clonotype was seen a few times. The genes are TRBV29-1 and TRBJ2-1; the D is unclear. Germline CDR1 and CDR2: SQVTM and ANQGSEA. Trimming removed 6 bases from V and 0 bases from J, with 21 bases in between. The CDR3 covers 17 residues. Written as DNA, the CDR3 is TGCAGCGTGCCCCTCCTGGTCGAGTTGAGCTCCTACAATGAGCAGTTCTTC. It is translated as CSVPLLVELSSYNEQFF.